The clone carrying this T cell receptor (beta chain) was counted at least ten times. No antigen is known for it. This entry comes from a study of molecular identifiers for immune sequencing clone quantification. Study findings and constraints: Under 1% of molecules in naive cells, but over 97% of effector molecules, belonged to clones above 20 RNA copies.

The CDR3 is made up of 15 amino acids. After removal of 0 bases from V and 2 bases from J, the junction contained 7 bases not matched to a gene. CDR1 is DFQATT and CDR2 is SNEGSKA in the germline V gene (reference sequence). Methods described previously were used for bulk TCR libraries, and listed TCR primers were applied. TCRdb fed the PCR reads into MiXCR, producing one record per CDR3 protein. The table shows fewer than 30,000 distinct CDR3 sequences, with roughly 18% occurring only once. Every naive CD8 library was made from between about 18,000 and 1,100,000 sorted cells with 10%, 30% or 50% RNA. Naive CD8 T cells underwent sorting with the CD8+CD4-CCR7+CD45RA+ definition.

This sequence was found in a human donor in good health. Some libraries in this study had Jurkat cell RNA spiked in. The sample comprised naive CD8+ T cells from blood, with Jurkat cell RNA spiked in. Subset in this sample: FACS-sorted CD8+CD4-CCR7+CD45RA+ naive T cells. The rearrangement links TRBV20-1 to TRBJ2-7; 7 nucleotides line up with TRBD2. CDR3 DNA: TGCAGTGCTAGAGATCGTGATCGGGAGGCCTACGAGCAGTACTTC. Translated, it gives CSARDRDREAYEQYF.